The sequence of this T cell receptor beta chain was determined in a study of Ad26.COV2.S vaccination and SARS-CoV-2 variants. General study findings and limits: Spike-specific TCR breadth was greater after Ad26.COV2.S than placebo.

V was trimmed by 2 bases and J by 5 bases, leaving 14 bases between them. The CDR3 sequence is 14 residues long. Germline V CDR1 and CDR2: SGDLS, YYNGEE. This clone was counted only a few times. Its antigen is currently unknown. Described treatment: around 19 received Ad26.COV2.S at low or high dose, single or two shots; a few received placebo; per-sample allocation not given. All samples were drawn on day 63, counting from the first vaccine or placebo injection. Profiling relied on immunoSEQ multiplex PCR, and the TCRdb table lists in-frame clones only, not all of them. The sample contains roughly 350,000 clones, around nine tenths of which appear only once.

The chain uses TRBV9 and TRBJ2-7; tentative D call: TRBD2 (6 bases). The clonotype originates from a person aged 18 to 59 who received the Ad26.COV2.S COVID-19 vaccine or a placebo. The sequencing used peripheral blood, collected in a trial of Ad26.COV2.S vaccine versus placebo. DNA of the CDR3: TGTGCCAGCAGCGTCCGCTGGGAGGCAAACGAGCAGTACTTC. Its protein product is CASSVRWEANEQYF.